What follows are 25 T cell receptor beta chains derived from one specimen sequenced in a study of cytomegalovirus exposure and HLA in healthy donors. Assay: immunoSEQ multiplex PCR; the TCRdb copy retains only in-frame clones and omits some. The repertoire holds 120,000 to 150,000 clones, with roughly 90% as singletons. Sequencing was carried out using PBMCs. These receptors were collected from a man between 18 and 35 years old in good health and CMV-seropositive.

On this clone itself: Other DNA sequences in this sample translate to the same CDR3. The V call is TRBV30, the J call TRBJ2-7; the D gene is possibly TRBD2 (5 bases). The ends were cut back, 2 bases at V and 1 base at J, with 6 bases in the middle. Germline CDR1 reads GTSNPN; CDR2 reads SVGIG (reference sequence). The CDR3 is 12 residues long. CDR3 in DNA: TGTGCCTGGAGTACGGGATCCTACGAGCAGTACTTC. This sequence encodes CAWSTGSYEQYF.

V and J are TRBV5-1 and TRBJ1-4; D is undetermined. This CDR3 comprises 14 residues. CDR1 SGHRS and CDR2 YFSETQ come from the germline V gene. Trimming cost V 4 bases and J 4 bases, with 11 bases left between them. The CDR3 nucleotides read TGCGCCAGCAGCCCCCGGTCTGATAATGAAAAACTGTTTTTT. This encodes CASSPRSDNEKLFF. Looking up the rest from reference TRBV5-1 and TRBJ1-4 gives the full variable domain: KAGVTQTPRYLIKTRGQQVTLSCSPISGHRSVSWYQQTPGQGLQFLFEYFSETQRNKGNFPGRFSGRQFSNSRSEMNVSTLELGDSALYLCASSPRSDNEKLFFGSGTQLSVL.

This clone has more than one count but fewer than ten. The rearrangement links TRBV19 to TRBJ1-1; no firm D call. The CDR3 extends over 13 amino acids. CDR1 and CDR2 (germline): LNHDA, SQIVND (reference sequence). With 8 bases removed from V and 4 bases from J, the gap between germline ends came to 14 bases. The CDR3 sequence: CASRRSVRTEAFF. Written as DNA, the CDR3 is TGTGCCAGTCGGAGAAGTGTTCGCACTGAAGCTTTCTTT.

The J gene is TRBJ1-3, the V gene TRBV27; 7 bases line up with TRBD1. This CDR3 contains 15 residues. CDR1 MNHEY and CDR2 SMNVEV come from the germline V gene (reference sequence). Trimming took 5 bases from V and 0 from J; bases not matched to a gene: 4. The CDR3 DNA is TGTGCCAGCAGTCCCCGACAGGGCTCTGGAAACACCATATATTTT. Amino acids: CASSPRQGSGNTIYF.

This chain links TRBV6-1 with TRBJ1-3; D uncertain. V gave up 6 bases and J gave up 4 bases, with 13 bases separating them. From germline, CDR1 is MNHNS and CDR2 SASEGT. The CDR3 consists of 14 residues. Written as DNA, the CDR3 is TGTGCCAGCAGGGACTTCAGCGGGGGAAACACCATATATTTT. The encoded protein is CASRDFSGGNTIYF.

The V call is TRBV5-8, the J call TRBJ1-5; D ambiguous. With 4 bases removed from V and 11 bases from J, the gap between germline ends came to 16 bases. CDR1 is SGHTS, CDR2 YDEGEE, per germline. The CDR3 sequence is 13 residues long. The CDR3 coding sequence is TGTGCCAGCAGCACGCGGGTCGAATCAGCCCAGCATTTT. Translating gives CASSTRVESAQHF. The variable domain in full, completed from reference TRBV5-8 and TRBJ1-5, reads EAGVTQSPTHLIKTRGQQATLRCSPISGHTSVYWYQQALGLGLQFLLWYDEGEERNRGNFPPRFSGRQFPNYSSELNVNALELEDSALYLCASSTRVESAQHFGDGTRLSIL.

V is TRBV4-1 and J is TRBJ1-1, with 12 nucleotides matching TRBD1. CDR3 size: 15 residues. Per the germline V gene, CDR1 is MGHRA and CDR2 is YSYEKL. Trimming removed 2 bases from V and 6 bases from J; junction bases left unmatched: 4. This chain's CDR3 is CASSQPGQGAAEAFF. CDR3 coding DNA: TGCGCCAGCAGCCAACCGGGACAGGGGGCCGCTGAAGCTTTCTTT.

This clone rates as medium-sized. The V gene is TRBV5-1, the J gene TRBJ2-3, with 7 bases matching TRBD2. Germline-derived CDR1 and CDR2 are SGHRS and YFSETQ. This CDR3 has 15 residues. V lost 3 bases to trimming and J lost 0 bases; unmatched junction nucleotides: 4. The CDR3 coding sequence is TGCGCCAGCAGCTCGCTAGCGGAGAGCACAGATACGCAGTATTTT. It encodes CASSSLAESTDTQYF. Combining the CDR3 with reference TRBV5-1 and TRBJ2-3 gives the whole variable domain KAGVTQTPRYLIKTRGQQVTLSCSPISGHRSVSWYQQTPGQGLQFLFEYFSETQRNKGNFPGRFSGRQFSNSRSEMNVSTLELGDSALYLCASSSLAESTDTQYFGPGTRLTVL.

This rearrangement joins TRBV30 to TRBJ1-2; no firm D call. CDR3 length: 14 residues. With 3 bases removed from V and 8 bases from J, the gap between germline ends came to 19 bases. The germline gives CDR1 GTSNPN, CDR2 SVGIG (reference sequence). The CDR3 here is CAWRDHLLGAGYTF. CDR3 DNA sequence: TGTGCCTGGAGAGACCATCTCCTGGGAGCAGGCTACACCTTC. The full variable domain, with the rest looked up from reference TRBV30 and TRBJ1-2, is SQTIHQWPATLVQPVGSPLSLECTVEGTSNPNLYWYRQAAGRGLQLLFYSVGIGQISSEVPQNLSASRPQDRQFILSSKKLLLSDSGFYLCAWRDHLLGAGYTFGSGTRLTVV.

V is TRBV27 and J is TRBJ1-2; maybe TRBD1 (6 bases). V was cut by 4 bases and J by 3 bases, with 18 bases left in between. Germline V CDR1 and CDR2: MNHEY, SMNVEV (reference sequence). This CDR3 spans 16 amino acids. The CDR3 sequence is CASSYGYGQQHYGYTF. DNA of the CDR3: TGTGCCAGCAGTTACGGATACGGACAGCAACACTATGGCTACACCTTC.

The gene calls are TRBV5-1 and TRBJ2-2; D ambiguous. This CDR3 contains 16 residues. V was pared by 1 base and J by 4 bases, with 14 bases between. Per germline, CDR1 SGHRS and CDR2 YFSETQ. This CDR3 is CASSLSPGSVTGELFF. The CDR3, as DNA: TGCGCCAGCAGCTTGAGTCCCGGGTCGGTCACCGGGGAGCTGTTTTTT.

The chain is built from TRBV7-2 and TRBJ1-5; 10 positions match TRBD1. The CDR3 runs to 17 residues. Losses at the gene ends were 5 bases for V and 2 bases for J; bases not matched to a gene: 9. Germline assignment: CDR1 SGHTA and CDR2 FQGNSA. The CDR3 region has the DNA TGTGCCAGCAGCCCTGACAGGGGGCGAGATGGCAATCAGCCCCAGCATTTT. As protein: CASSPDRGRDGNQPQHF.

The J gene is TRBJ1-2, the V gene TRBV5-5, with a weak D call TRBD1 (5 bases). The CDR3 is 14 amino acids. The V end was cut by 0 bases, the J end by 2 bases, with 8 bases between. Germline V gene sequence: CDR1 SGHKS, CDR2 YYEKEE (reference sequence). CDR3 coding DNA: TGTGCCAGCAGCTTGGACAGGTCGAACTATGGCTACACCTTC. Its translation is CASSLDRSNYGYTF.

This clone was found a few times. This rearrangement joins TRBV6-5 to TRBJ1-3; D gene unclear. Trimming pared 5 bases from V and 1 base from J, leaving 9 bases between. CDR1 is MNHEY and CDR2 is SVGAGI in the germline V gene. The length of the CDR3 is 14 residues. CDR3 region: CASSPGISGNTIYF. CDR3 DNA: TGTGCCAGCAGTCCCGGTATTTCTGGAAACACCATATATTTT.

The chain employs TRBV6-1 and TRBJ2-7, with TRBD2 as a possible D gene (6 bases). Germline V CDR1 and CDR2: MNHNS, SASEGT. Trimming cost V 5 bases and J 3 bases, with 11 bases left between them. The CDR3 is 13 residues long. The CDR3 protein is CASSPGTFYEQYF. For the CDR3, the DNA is TGTGCCAGCAGTCCCGGGACTTTCTACGAGCAGTACTTC.

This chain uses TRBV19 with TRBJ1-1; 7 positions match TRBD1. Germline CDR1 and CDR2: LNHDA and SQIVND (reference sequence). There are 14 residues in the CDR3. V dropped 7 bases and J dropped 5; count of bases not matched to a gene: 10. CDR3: CASTFRGGGTEAFF. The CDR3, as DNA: TGTGCCAGTACTTTTCGAGGGGGCGGGACTGAAGCTTTCTTT.

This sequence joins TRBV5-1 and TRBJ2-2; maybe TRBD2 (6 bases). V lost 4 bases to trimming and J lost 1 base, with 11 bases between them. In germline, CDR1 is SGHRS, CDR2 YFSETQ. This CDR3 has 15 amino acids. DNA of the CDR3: TGCGCCAGCAGCCCCCAGGGAGGGAACACCGGGGAGCTGTTTTTT. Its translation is CASSPQGGNTGELFF.

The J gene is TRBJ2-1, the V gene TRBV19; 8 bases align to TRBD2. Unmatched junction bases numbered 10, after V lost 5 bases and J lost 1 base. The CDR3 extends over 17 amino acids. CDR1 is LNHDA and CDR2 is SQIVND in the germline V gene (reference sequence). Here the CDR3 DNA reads TGTGCCAGTAGTCCTTTCGCGGGAGGTACGTCCTACAATGAGCAGTTCTTC. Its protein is CASSPFAGGTSYNEQFF. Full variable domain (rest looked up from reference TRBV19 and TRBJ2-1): DGGITQSPKYLFRKEGQNVTLSCEQNLNHDAMYWYRQDPGQGLRLIYYSQIVNDFQKGDIAEGYSVSREKKESFPLTVTSAQKNPTAFYLCASSPFAGGTSYNEQFFGPGTRLTVL.

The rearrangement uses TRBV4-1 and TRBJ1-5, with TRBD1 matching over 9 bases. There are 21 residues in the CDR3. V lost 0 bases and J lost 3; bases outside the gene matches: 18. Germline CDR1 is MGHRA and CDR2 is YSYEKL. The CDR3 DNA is TGCGCCAGCAGCCAAGATGTCAATCCGGGACAGGGTATATCTATCAATCAGCCCCAGCATTTT. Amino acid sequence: CASSQDVNPGQGISINQPQHF.

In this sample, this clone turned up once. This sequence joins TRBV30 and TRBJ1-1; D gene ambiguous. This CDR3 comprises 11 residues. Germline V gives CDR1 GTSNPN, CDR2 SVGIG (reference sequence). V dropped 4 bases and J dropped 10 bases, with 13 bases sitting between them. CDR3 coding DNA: TGTGCCTGGATAAGTGTCAGCGGAGCTTTCTTT. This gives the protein CAWISVSGAFF. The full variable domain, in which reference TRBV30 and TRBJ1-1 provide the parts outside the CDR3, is SQTIHQWPATLVQPVGSPLSLECTVEGTSNPNLYWYRQAAGRGLQLLFYSVGIGQISSEVPQNLSASRPQDRQFILSSKKLLLSDSGFYLCAWISVSGAFFGQGTRLTVV.

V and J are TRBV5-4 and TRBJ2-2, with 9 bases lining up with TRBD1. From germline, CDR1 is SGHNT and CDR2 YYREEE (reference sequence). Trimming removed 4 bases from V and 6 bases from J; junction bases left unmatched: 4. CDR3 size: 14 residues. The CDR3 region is CASSRDRVSGELFF. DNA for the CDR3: TGTGCCAGCAGCCGGGACAGGGTCTCCGGGGAGCTGTTTTTT.

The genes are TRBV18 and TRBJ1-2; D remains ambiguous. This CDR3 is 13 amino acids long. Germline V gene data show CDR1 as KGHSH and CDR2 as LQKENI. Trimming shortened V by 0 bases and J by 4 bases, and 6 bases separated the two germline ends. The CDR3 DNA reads TGTGCCAGCTCACCACCGAGTTCCTATGGCTACACCTTC. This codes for CASSPPSSYGYTF.

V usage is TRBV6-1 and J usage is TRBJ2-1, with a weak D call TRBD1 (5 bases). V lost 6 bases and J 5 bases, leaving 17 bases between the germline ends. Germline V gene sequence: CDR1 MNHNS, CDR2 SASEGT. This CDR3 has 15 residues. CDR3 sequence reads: CASRLIPGRDNEQFF. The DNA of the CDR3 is TGTGCCAGCAGACTCATCCCTGGCAGGGACAATGAGCAGTTCTTC.

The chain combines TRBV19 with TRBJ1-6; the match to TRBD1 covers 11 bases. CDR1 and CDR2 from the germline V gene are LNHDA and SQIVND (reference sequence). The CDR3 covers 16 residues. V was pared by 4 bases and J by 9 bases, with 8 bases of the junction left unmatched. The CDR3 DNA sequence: TGTGCCAGTAGTACCACCAGGACAGGGGGCATTTCACCCCTCCACTTT. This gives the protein CASSTTRTGGISPLHF.

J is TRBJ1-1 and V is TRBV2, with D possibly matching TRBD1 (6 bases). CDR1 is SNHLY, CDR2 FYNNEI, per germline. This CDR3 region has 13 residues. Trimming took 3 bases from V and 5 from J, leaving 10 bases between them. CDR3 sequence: CASSEDRRTEAFF. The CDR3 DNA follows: TGTGCCAGCAGTGAGGACAGAAGGACTGAAGCTTTCTTT.